This TCR beta chain was captured by sequencing in a study of T cells in localized non-small cell lung cancer. Study-wide results and limits: Researchers found a median 57 of the top 100 tumor clones in adjacent lung. Longer overall survival was associated with a higher density of T cells in the blood. The highest T cell clonality was in uninvolved adjacent lung, above tumor.

Germline values: CDR1 SGHNT, CDR2 YENEEA. V lost 3 bases to trimming and J lost 5 bases, with 7 bases between them. The CDR3 runs to 12 residues. The method was immunoSEQ multiplex PCR; TCRdb's version includes in-frame clones alone and lacks a portion of them. This table holds tens of thousands of clones, about 87% found once. About this clone: The antigen is undetermined.

The receptor comes from a man between 40 and 69 years old with stage II squamous cell lung carcinoma. This rearrangement joins TRBV11-3 to TRBJ1-1; TRBD1 might be the D (5 bases). This material consisted of PBMCs, taken before any cancer treatment. CDR3: CASSFGGTEAFF. CDR3 bases: TGTGCCAGCAGCTTTGGGGGAACTGAAGCTTTCTTT. Based on the CDR3 plus reference TRBV11-3 and TRBJ1-1, the full variable domain is EAGVVQSPRYKIIEKKQPVAFWCNPISGHNTLYWYLQNLGQGPELLIRYENEEAVDDSQLPKDRFSAERLKGVDSTLKIQPAELGDSAVYLCASSFGGTEAFFGQGTRLTVV.